Below are 15 T cell receptor beta chains sequenced from a single sample in a study of response to subunit inactivated influenza vaccine. TCRdb recomputed calls from the RT-PCR reads with MiXCR, one row per CDR3 protein. The repertoire holds about 700,000 distinct CDR3 sequences, with about 15% as singletons. Source: PBMCs from blood, taken around two weeks before vaccination. The receptors stem from a man in his fifties who received an inactivated influenza vaccine.

The chain is built from TRBV5-1 and TRBJ2-7, with 7 positions matching TRBD1. Looked up from germline, CDR1 is SGHRS and CDR2 is YFSETQ. This CDR3 region has 19 residues. With 5 bases clipped from V and 5 bases from J, the junction kept 25 bases outside the gene matches. The CDR3 region has the DNA TGCGCCAGCAGTTCGGGTGGTTTCGGTGCAGGGGGTTTTCGGAACGAGCAGTACTTC. It yields the protein CASSSGGFGAGGFRNEQYF.

A few counts support this clonotype. The chain couples TRBV9 to TRBJ2-2; the match to TRBD2 covers 7 bases. The germline V gene encodes CDR1 SGDLS and CDR2 YYNGEE. Trimming cost V 4 bases and J 2 bases; bases outside gene matches: 5. The CDR3 has 15 residues. The CDR3 DNA reads TGTGCCAGCAGCAAGGGACTACCAAACACCGGGGAGCTGTTTTTT. This sequence encodes CASSKGLPNTGELFF.

The chain carries TRBV5-1 and TRBJ2-3, with a possible D match to TRBD1 (5 bases). The CDR3 sequence is 17 residues long. Germline lookup yields CDR1 SGHRS and CDR2 YFSETQ. V lost 5 bases, J lost 1 base, and 20 bases lay in between. The CDR3: CASSKGQGQGGTDTQYF. As DNA, the CDR3 is TGCGCCAGCAGTAAGGGTCAGGGCCAAGGGGGCACAGATACGCAGTATTTT. Together with reference TRBV5-1 and TRBJ2-3, the CDR3 gives the full variable domain: KAGVTQTPRYLIKTRGQQVTLSCSPISGHRSVSWYQQTPGQGLQFLFEYFSETQRNKGNFPGRFSGRQFSNSRSEMNVSTLELGDSALYLCASSKGQGQGGTDTQYFGPGTRLTVL.

As to this clonotype: The germline gene is not matched at one end of the junction; a read error may be the cause. The genes are TRBV6-2 or TRBV6-3 and TRBJ2-3; 8 nucleotides align to TRBD2. CDR1 is MNHEY, CDR2 SVGEGT, per germline. This CDR3 has 13 amino acids. CDR3 sequence (DNA): TGTGCCAGCAGTTACAACCCCGGCAGCGGGGGTTTTTTT. This gives the protein CASSYNPGSGGFF.

This clonotype has ten or more counts. V gene TRBV20-1 combines with J gene TRBJ2-1; 13 bases are shared with TRBD2. V trimming: 5 bases; J trimming: 2 bases; junction bases outside the gene matches: 6. The CDR3 contains 16 residues. CDR1 is DFQATT and CDR2 is SNEGSKA in the germline V gene (reference sequence). The CDR3 region is CSASDTSGRAYNEQFF. CDR3 nucleotide sequence: TGCAGTGCTTCCGATACTAGCGGGAGGGCCTACAATGAGCAGTTCTTC.

This chain links TRBV6-1 with TRBJ2-1; no clear D gene. The CDR3 spans 16 residues. The ends were cut back, 6 bases at V and 7 bases at J, with 22 bases in the middle. Germline values: CDR1 MNHNS, CDR2 SASEGT. The chain's CDR3 is CASRPTWAPDRNEQFF. In nucleotides, the CDR3 is TGTGCCAGCAGGCCCACGTGGGCCCCAGATCGAAATGAGCAGTTCTTC.

This clonotype was detected a few times. J is TRBJ1-2 and V is TRBV5-1; perhaps TRBD1 as D (6 bases). The germline CDR1 and CDR2 sequences are SGHRS and YFSETQ. This CDR3 is built from 13 residues. The V and J ends lost 5 bases and 4 bases respectively, with 12 bases between them. The CDR3 DNA is TGCGCCAGCAGGGTAGGGGGAGCCTATGGCTACACCTTC. Amino acids: CASRVGGAYGYTF.

The V gene is TRBV11-1, the J gene TRBJ2-1; 10 bases fit TRBD2. The CDR3 extends over 20 amino acids. Germline V lookup: CDR1 SGHAT, CDR2 FQDESV (reference sequence). With 5 bases clipped from V and 8 bases from J, the junction kept 24 bases outside the gene matches. CDR3 coding DNA: TGTGCCAGCAGCCCCCGAACCGGGCTAGCGGGAGCCCCCACTCAAGATGAGCAGTTCTTC. This translates into CASSPRTGLAGAPTQDEQFF.

This clonotype was seen a handful of times. V and J are TRBV24-1 and TRBJ2-2, with D possibly matching TRBD2 (6 bases). Per the germline V gene, CDR1 is KGHDR and CDR2 is SFDVKD. The CDR3 sequence is 15 residues long. V lost 9 bases and J lost 3, with 16 bases in between. CDR3 region: CATSRGGADTGELFF. The DNA of the CDR3 is TGTGCCACCTCGCGGGGCGGAGCGGACACCGGGGAGCTGTTTTTT.

This sequence joins TRBV12-3 or TRBV12-4 and TRBJ1-6; tentatively, D is TRBD1 (5 bases). The CDR3 extends over 15 amino acids. V was shortened by 3 bases and J by 8 bases, with 14 bases between the two germline ends. CDR3 sequence: CASSFFGAGHSPLHF. Written as DNA, the CDR3 is TGTGCCAGCAGTTTCTTCGGGGCCGGGCATTCACCCCTCCACTTT.

The chain has TRBV28 and TRBJ2-7; 11 positions match TRBD2. J was trimmed by 2 bases and V by 5 bases; bases with no gene match: 11. Germline V gene data show CDR1 as MDHEN and CDR2 as SYDVKM. The CDR3 extends over 17 amino acids. The CDR3 reads CASSPPGLADPPYEQYF. CDR3 bases: TGTGCCAGCAGTCCACCGGGACTAGCGGACCCCCCCTACGAGCAGTACTTC. The entire variable domain, with the rest obtained from reference TRBV28 and TRBJ2-7, is as follows: DVKVTQSSRYLVKRTGEKVFLECVQDMDHENMFWYRQDPGLGLRLIYFSYDVKMKEKGDIPEGYSVSREKKERFSLILESASTNQTSMYLCASSPPGLADPPYEQYFGPGTRLTVT.

This clonotype was observed at least ten times. The chain couples TRBV12-3 or TRBV12-4 to TRBJ2-7; D is possibly TRBD1 (5 bases). Trimming left V 0 bases short and J 2 bases short, with 8 bases between. This CDR3 spans 14 amino acids. CDR3 sequence: CASSLAAGPYEQYF. CDR3 sequence (DNA): TGTGCCAGCAGTTTAGCGGCAGGGCCCTACGAGCAGTACTTC.

This clonotype showed up just a few times. V gene TRBV28 combines with J gene TRBJ2-2, with D uncertain. With 5 bases removed from V and 5 bases from J, the gap between germline ends came to 6 bases. Germline V CDR1 and CDR2: MDHEN, SYDVKM. The CDR3 runs 12 residues. The CDR3 spells CASSSTTGELFF. CDR3 sequence (DNA): TGTGCCAGCAGTAGCACAACCGGGGAGCTGTTTTTT.

This clonotype was seen a handful of times. The V and J genes are TRBV6-5 and TRBJ2-5; D may be TRBD2 (6 bases). The CDR3 extends over 12 amino acids. Between the trimmed V and J ends, which lost 8 bases and 4 bases, there was a span of 11 bases. The V gene's germline CDR1 is MNHEY and CDR2 SVGAGI. CDR3 amino acids: CASGEGGETQYF. The CDR3 region has the DNA TGTGCCAGCGGAGAGGGAGGAGAGACCCAGTACTTC.

This clonotype was found a few times. This chain connects TRBV20-1 to TRBJ2-3, with TRBD2 matching 8 bases. J gave up 2 bases and V 1 base, and 5 bases lay outside the gene matches. Germline values: CDR1 DFQATT, CDR2 SNEGSKA (reference sequence). This CDR3 has 15 residues. In DNA, the CDR3 is TGCAGTGCTAGAGCTACGGGGGGGGTCACAGATACGCAGTATTTT. It is translated as CSARATGGVTDTQYF.